This T cell receptor (beta chain) was captured in a study of blood T cell repertoires in COVID-19. TCRdb's table, derived via immunoSEQ multiplex PCR, lists solely in-frame clones and lacks some. The sample includes tens of thousands of clones, about 90% of them seen just once. The sequence was collected from a woman aged 70-85 years with acute or convalescent COVID-19. The sequenced sample was peripheral blood.

The CDR3 reads CASSLAEGGLIDTQYF. CDR3 bases: TGCGCCAGCAGCTTGGCCGAGGGGGGACTAATAGATACGCAGTATTTT. The chain employs TRBV5-1 and TRBJ2-3; D possibly corresponds to TRBD2 (7 bases). Germline CDR1 SGHRS, CDR2 YFSETQ. CDR3 length: 16 amino acids. Trimming removed 0 bases at V and 5 bases at J, with 16 bases between.